This T cell receptor beta chain was captured in a study of Ad26.COV2.S vaccination and SARS-CoV-2 variants. Notes on the study in general: Placebo and vaccine recipients had non-spike TCR breadth that was similar. Substantial response breadth was reportedly seen for spike-specific CD8+ and CD4+ T cells after vaccination. Ad26.COV2.S recipients had broader spike-specific TCRs (P = 0.0014).

The CDR3 consists of 16 residues. From germline, CDR1 is MNHNY and CDR2 SVGAGI (reference sequence). The V gene end was trimmed by 8 bases and the J gene end by 3 bases; junction bases not matched to a gene: 9. The count of this clone is one. Its antigen is unidentified. Assay: immunoSEQ multiplex PCR; the TCRdb copy retains only in-frame clones and omits some. The sample has about 94,000 clones, more than 70% seen once. This receptor was obtained from a human donor who had recovered from COVID-19. This chain uses TRBV6-6 with TRBJ2-5; 13 bases are a match to TRBD2. Sample: peripheral blood, taken after recovery from COVID-19. The CDR3 coding sequence is TGTGCCAGCCGGGACTCGGGACTAGCGGGGAAAGAGACCCAGTACTTC. Protein product: CASRDSGLAGKETQYF.